What follows are 23 T cell receptor beta chains derived from one specimen sequenced in a study of blood T cell repertoires in COVID-19 (dated by TCRdb to about 2020). Libraries were prepared through the immunoSEQ multiplex PCR assay. Drawn from immuneACCESS, this table holds only the in-frame rearrangements with V and J called that TCRdb kept. Clones are partly lost; checked studies trace under half to an unresolved V gene and leave the rest unexplained. Counted in this sample were 110,000 or so clones; more than 80% of them appeared once. The ten largest account for 5% to 6.5% of the sample. The material sequenced was peripheral blood. All receptors derive from a woman in her fifties or sixties with COVID-19, enrolled during active disease.

V is TRBV6-1 and J is TRBJ1-4, with D possibly TRBD1 on 5 matching bases. The CDR3 spans 14 residues. Germline CDR1 MNHNS, CDR2 SASEGT. V lost 2 bases and J lost 14, with 18 bases in between. CDR3 protein: CASSESGTEGKLFF. The CDR3 bases are TGTGCCAGCAGTGAATCCGGGACGGAGGGTAAGCTGTTTTTT.

This clone showed up just once. The V call is TRBV19, the J call TRBJ1-2; 9 bases match TRBD1. The CDR3 has 17 amino acids. V shed 1 base, J shed 6 bases, and the junction held 12 bases outside the gene matches. Per germline, CDR1 LNHDA and CDR2 SQIVND (reference sequence). The CDR3 loop reads CASSIVGTGNGFDGYTF. In DNA, the CDR3 is TGTGCCAGTAGTATAGTGGGGACAGGGAACGGCTTCGATGGCTACACCTTC.

The chain has TRBV5-1 and TRBJ2-1, with 10 nucleotides matching TRBD2. The junction had 8 bases not matched to a gene; V was cut back by 0 bases and J by 5 bases. The CDR3 extends over 17 amino acids. Germline lookup yields CDR1 SGHRS and CDR2 YFSETQ. For the CDR3, the DNA is TGCGCCAGCAGCTTGGTGCCTAGCGGGGGTGGGAACAATGAGCAGTTCTTC. Its protein product is CASSLVPSGGGNNEQFF.

The chain combines TRBV11-3 with TRBJ2-6, with 8 bases fitting TRBD2. V lost 1 base, J lost 2 bases, and 7 bases stayed unmatched. The germline V gene has CDR1 SGHNT and CDR2 YENEEA. CDR3 size: 18 residues. The CDR3 spells CASSLGAWRGAGANVLTF. CDR3 DNA: TGTGCCAGCAGCTTAGGGGCCTGGCGGGGGGCTGGGGCCAACGTCCTGACTTTC.

The chain combines TRBV4-1 with TRBJ1-2, with no clear D. Germline CDR1 MGHRA, CDR2 YSYEKL. The CDR3 runs 15 residues. Between the trimmed V and J ends, which lost 0 bases and 3 bases, there was a span of 11 bases. In DNA form, the CDR3 reads TGCGCCAGCAGCCAAGAGCTTACTCACTACTATGGCTACACCTTC. Protein sequence: CASSQELTHYYGYTF.

This rearrangement joins TRBV12-3 or TRBV12-4 to TRBJ2-7, with TRBD2 identical over 7 bases. The CDR3 is 12 residues long. V gave up 6 bases and J gave up 6 bases; unmatched junction bases: 5. CDR3 sequence reads: CASRNPGGEQYF. The CDR3 nucleotides read TGTGCCAGCAGAAACCCGGGGGGCGAGCAGTACTTC.

The J gene is TRBJ1-4, the V gene TRBV6-6; no reliable D call. Germline lookup yields CDR1 MNHNY and CDR2 SVGAGI (reference sequence). The CDR3 has 13 residues. The V end was cut by 4 bases, the J end by 3 bases, with 6 bases between. The CDR3 bases are TGTGCCAGCAGTTCTGTATCTAATGAAAAACTGTTTTTT. This gives the protein CASSSVSNEKLFF.

This chain uses TRBV14 with TRBJ1-1; D ambiguous. The V end lost 3 bases, the J end lost 1 base, and 6 bases lay between the germline ends. CDR3 size: 13 residues. Germline V lookup: CDR1 SGHDN, CDR2 FVKESK. The CDR3 DNA reads as TGTGCCAGCAGCCAGTTCAGGAACACTGAAGCTTTCTTT. It specifies CASSQFRNTEAFF. The whole variable domain, filled in from reference TRBV14 and TRBJ1-1, reads EAGVTQFPSHSVIEKGQTVTLRCDPISGHDNLYWYRRVMGKEIKFLLHFVKESKQDESGMPNNRFLAERTGGTYSTLKVQPAELEDSGVYFCASSQFRNTEAFFGQGTRLTVV.

This clone was counted a single time. In DNA form, the CDR3 reads TGTGCCAGCAGCCGCGACAGGGACACAGATACGCAGTATTTT. Translated, it gives CASSRDRDTDTQYF. V usage is TRBV6-2 or TRBV6-3 and J usage is TRBJ2-3; 7 bases align to TRBD1. After removal of 6 bases from V and 2 bases from J, the junction contained 5 bases not matched to a gene. The CDR3 has 14 residues. Germline loops: CDR1 MNHEY, CDR2 SVGEGT.

The CDR3: CASSLGQGALDTEAFF. The CDR3 bases are TGCGCCAGCAGCTTGGGACAGGGGGCCCTTGACACTGAAGCTTTCTTT. The chain has TRBV5-1 and TRBJ1-1; 10 nucleotides match TRBD1. CDR3 length: 16 amino acids. Unmatched junction bases numbered 5, after V lost 0 bases and J lost 3 bases. CDR1 is SGHRS, CDR2 YFSETQ, per germline.

This chain joins TRBV7-2 and TRBJ2-5; 7 bases align to TRBD1. Losses at the gene ends were 5 bases for V and 2 bases for J; bases not matched to a gene: 8. CDR3 length: 15 amino acids. Per the germline V gene, CDR1 is SGHTA and CDR2 is FQGNSA. CDR3 bases: TGTGCCAGCAGCACGGAGCCGGGACAGCAAGAGACCCAGTACTTC. It codes for CASSTEPGQQETQYF. Based on the CDR3 plus reference TRBV7-2 and TRBJ2-5, the full variable domain is GAGVSQSPSNKVTEKGKDVELRCDPISGHTALYWYRQSLGQGLEFLIYFQGNSAPDKSGLPSDRFSAERTGGSVSTLTIQRTQQEDSAVYLCASSTEPGQQETQYFGPGTRLLVL.

The chain recombines TRBV5-1 with TRBJ1-1, with D uncertain. Per the germline V gene, CDR1 is SGHRS and CDR2 is YFSETQ. V was cut by 0 bases and J by 1 base, with 7 bases left in between. CDR3 length: 14 residues. CDR3 DNA sequence: TGCGCCAGCAGCTTGGGAGATGAGAACACTGAAGCTTTCTTT. Its translation is CASSLGDENTEAFF.

V is TRBV7-9 and J is TRBJ1-2; 8 bases are a match to TRBD1. J lost 7 bases, V lost 5 bases, and 15 bases had no gene match. Looked up from germline, CDR1 is SEHNR and CDR2 is FQNEAQ (reference sequence). This CDR3 contains 16 residues. The CDR3: CASSDRTGSPSGGYTF. The CDR3 nucleotides read TGTGCCAGCAGCGACCGGACAGGGAGCCCTTCGGGTGGCTACACCTTC.

The rearrangement joins TRBV2 to TRBJ1-6; TRBD1 matches 7 bases. CDR3 length equals 14 residues. The germline V gene has CDR1 SNHLY and CDR2 FYNNEI. V was clipped by 5 bases and J by 10 bases; unmatched bases: 8. Written as DNA, the CDR3 is TGTGCCAGCAGTCTTACAGGGGAGCAATCACCCCTCCACTTT. Protein product: CASSLTGEQSPLHF.

The chain uses TRBV5-8 and TRBJ2-3; D is uncertain. Germline V gene sequence: CDR1 SGHTS, CDR2 YDEGEE. CDR3 length: 14 amino acids. Trimming removed 2 bases from V and 3 bases from J, with 10 bases in between. The CDR3 here is CASSFGRVTDTQYF. The CDR3 DNA is TGTGCCAGCAGCTTCGGCCGGGTTACAGATACGCAGTATTTT.

The chain carries TRBV5-4 and TRBJ2-7, with TRBD1 matching over 10 bases. This CDR3 spans 16 amino acids. With 4 bases clipped from V and 0 bases from J, the junction kept 7 bases outside the gene matches. Germline V gives CDR1 SGHNT, CDR2 YYREEE (reference sequence). As DNA, the CDR3 is TGTGCCAGCAGCCACTTGACAGGGGGCTTCTCCTACGAGCAGTACTTC. Its protein product is CASSHLTGGFSYEQYF.

In its sample, this clone was seen a few times. The rearrangement links TRBV9 to TRBJ2-3; D unclear. CDR3 size: 12 residues. Trimming removed 3 bases at V and 6 bases at J, with 8 bases between. CDR1 SGDLS and CDR2 YYNGEE come from the germline V gene. CDR3 nucleotides: TGTGCCAGCAGCGCCTTATTGGATACGCAGTATTTT. It specifies CASSALLDTQYF.

This chain links TRBV15 with TRBJ1-6, with D hard to call. CDR1 is LNHNV, CDR2 YYDKDF, per germline (reference sequence). The V end lost 6 bases, the J end lost 0 bases, and 9 bases lay between the germline ends. This CDR3 is built from 15 residues. The chain's CDR3 is CATRVGSSYNSPLHF. CDR3 bases: TGTGCCACCAGAGTCGGGAGCTCCTATAATTCACCCCTCCACTTT.

V and J are TRBV27 and TRBJ1-2, with D possibly being TRBD1 (5 bases). Trimming shortened V by 3 bases and J by 5 bases, and 13 bases separated the two germline ends. Looked up from germline, CDR1 is MNHEY and CDR2 is SMNVEV (reference sequence). There are 14 residues in the CDR3. CDR3 nucleotides: TGTGCCAGCAGTTTTATGGCGGGGGGATATGGCTACACCTTC. Encoded protein: CASSFMAGGYGYTF.

The chain combines TRBV7-8 with TRBJ1-1; 8 nucleotides align to TRBD1. This CDR3 is built from 13 residues. The J segment lost 8 bases and the V segment lost 1 base, leaving 3 bases of the junction unmatched. The V gene's germline CDR1 is SGHVS and CDR2 FQNEAQ. This CDR3 is CASSLVRQGEAFF. As DNA, the CDR3 is TGTGCCAGCAGCTTAGTGCGACAGGGGGAAGCTTTCTTT.

CDR3 loop: CATSESPGQGKNQPQHF. As DNA, the CDR3 is TGTGCCACCAGTGAGTCACCGGGACAGGGGAAAAATCAGCCCCAGCATTTT. J is TRBJ1-5 and V is TRBV24-1; 10 bases are shared with TRBD1. This CDR3 spans 17 amino acids. V dropped 4 bases and J dropped 4; count of bases not matched to a gene: 9. Germline V gene sequence: CDR1 KGHDR, CDR2 SFDVKD.

This rearrangement joins TRBV5-5 to TRBJ2-4; maybe TRBD2 (6 bases). Deletions cut 0 bases from V and 9 bases from J, with 13 bases between. The CDR3 runs to 14 residues. Germline assignment: CDR1 SGHKS and CDR2 YYEKEE (reference sequence). CDR3 loop: CASSLGENGSIQYF. The CDR3 DNA sequence: TGTGCCAGCAGCTTGGGGGAGAACGGGAGCATTCAGTACTTC.

Of note for this clone: Other DNA sequences in this specimen translate into the identical CDR3. The V and J genes are TRBV12-5 and TRBJ2-5; 7 bases align to TRBD2. The ends lost 11 bases at V and 2 bases at J; junction bases unmatched: 20. Germline-derived CDR1 and CDR2 are LGHNT and FRNRAP. The CDR3 totals 17 residues. This CDR3 is CAWGLGGTGGEQETQYF. DNA of the CDR3: TGTGCTTGGGGGTTGGGGGGGACCGGAGGGGAACAAGAGACCCAGTACTTC.